This T cell receptor (beta chain) was retrieved from a study of OX40 agonist ivuxolimab in advanced cancers. Study context: Participants could have had prior anti-PD-1, anti-PD-L1 or anti-CTLA-4 therapy, and approximately 40% had some.

With respect to this clone: Its specificity is not known.

Sequencing was performed with immunoSEQ multiplex PCR; in TCRdb, only in-frame clones are kept and a portion is missing. Altogether tens of thousands of clones are present, roughly 85% being singletons, with the ten largest covering 2% to 2.5%. Excluded were patients having autoimmune disease history or systemic immunosuppression. V shed 0 bases and J shed 7 bases, with 15 bases lying between them. CDR1 and CDR2 from the germline V gene are MNHEY and SVGAGI. CDR3 length: 15 residues. Study-level points and caveats: Antigens targeted by the expanded peripheral T cells were not determined. More expanded clones were found, on average, in CD8+ than in CD4+ T cells.

The sequence derives from an adult with an advanced solid tumor such as melanoma, head and neck, liver or kidney cancer. The rearrangement joins TRBV6-5 to TRBJ1-2; a possible D gene is TRBD1 (6 bases). Sequencing was performed on CD4+ or CD8+ T cells sorted from blood, taken in a trial of the OX40 agonist ivuxolimab. The CDR3 DNA sequence: TGTGCCAGCAGTTACTCTGGCAGGGGCGGCTCTGGCTACACCTTC. Amino acids: CASSYSGRGGSGYTF.